This record concerns one T cell receptor beta chain sequence. This sample is part of a study of blood T cell repertoires in COVID-19. Study details: COVID-19 samples collected from the United States, Italy and Spain covered acute and convalescent phases. Sources were T cells, B-cell-depleted T cells, or PBMCs; the material itself was cDNA or gDNA.

The protocol was immunoSEQ multiplex PCR, while the TCRdb copy is restricted to in-frame clones and leaves out a portion. The sample consists of 200,000 to 250,000 clones, about 90% of them appearing once. Germline loops: CDR1 GTSNPN, CDR2 SVGIG (reference sequence). V lost 3 bases, J lost 1 base, and 12 bases lay in between. The CDR3 consists of 14 residues. This sequence originates from a woman aged 55-75 years with acute or convalescent COVID-19. The source material was peripheral blood. The chain has TRBV30 and TRBJ1-2; D possibly corresponds to TRBD1 (6 bases). CDR3 region: CAWRPRGGNYGYTF. CDR3 nucleotide sequence: TGTGCCTGGAGACCAAGGGGGGGTAACTATGGCTACACCTTC.